Below are 18 T cell receptor beta chains sequenced from a single sample in a study of T cell responses to AZD1222 COVID-19 vaccine. The data were produced by immunoSEQ multiplex PCR, yet TCRdb's version contains in-frame clones alone and is incomplete. This table holds under 130,000 clones, more than 90% found once. The sequenced sample was peripheral blood, obtained on day 0 of AZD1222 vaccination. The source is an adult in good health.

V gene TRBV29-1 combines with J gene TRBJ2-7; no reliable D call. The CDR3 runs 15 residues. Trimming cost V 7 bases and J 7 bases, with 26 bases left between them. Germline assignment: CDR1 SQVTM and CDR2 ANQGSEA. The CDR3 spells CSAAKPLPGQGEQYF. In DNA, the CDR3 is TGCAGCGCCGCCAAACCCTTACCCGGGCAAGGGGAGCAGTACTTC.

V gene TRBV15 combines with J gene TRBJ1-6, with D possibly matching TRBD1 (5 bases). From germline, CDR1 is LNHNV and CDR2 YYDKDF (reference sequence). CDR3 length equals 14 residues. With 6 bases removed from V and 7 bases from J, the gap between germline ends came to 13 bases. CDR3 DNA: TGTGCCACCAGGACGGGACGGACGAATTCACCCCTCCACTTT. This codes for CATRTGRTNSPLHF.

The chain employs TRBV5-1 and TRBJ1-2; possibly TRBD1 for D (5 bases). Deletions cut 0 bases from V and 4 bases from J, with 16 bases between. The CDR3 sequence is 16 residues long. Germline CDR1 is SGHRS and CDR2 is YFSETQ. This CDR3 reads CASSLAGGGVSYGYTF. CDR3 DNA sequence: TGCGCCAGCAGCTTGGCCGGTGGAGGGGTGAGCTATGGCTACACCTTC.

The genes are TRBV7-2 and TRBJ2-7; TRBD1 matches 10 bases. The CDR3 loop spans 14 amino acids. Germline V CDR1 and CDR2: SGHTA, FQGNSA. V trimming: 8 bases; J trimming: 4 bases; junction bases outside the gene matches: 8. CDR3 protein: CASGPGQGTYEQYF. DNA of the CDR3: TGTGCCAGCGGCCCGGGACAGGGGACTTACGAGCAGTACTTC.

The rearrangement uses TRBV7-2 and TRBJ1-1, with D maybe TRBD1 (5 bases). Trimming left V 8 bases short and J 0 bases short, with 13 bases between. CDR3 length: 14 amino acids. In germline, CDR1 is SGHTA, CDR2 FQGNSA. This chain's CDR3 is CASARGLMNTEAFF. CDR3 DNA sequence: TGTGCCAGCGCCCGGGGCCTCATGAACACTGAAGCTTTCTTT.

The rearrangement joins TRBV27 to TRBJ1-5; 7 bases map to TRBD1. The V segment lost 4 bases and the J segment 7 bases; nucleotides outside the gene matches: 16. The CDR3 is made up of 17 amino acids. Germline values: CDR1 MNHEY, CDR2 SMNVEV (reference sequence). For the CDR3, the DNA is TGTGCCAGCAGTTCCATAGGGGCAGGGGGTGGCTCGCAGCCCCAGCATTTT. Its protein product is CASSSIGAGGGSQPQHF.

The chain combines TRBV6-5 with TRBJ1-4; 8 bases line up with TRBD1. V gave up 6 bases and J gave up 8 bases; unmatched junction bases: 8. Germline V CDR1 and CDR2: MNHEY, SVGAGI. The CDR3 is 14 amino acids. The CDR3 bases are TGTGCCAGCAGGAAGGGACAGGAGGGCGAAAAACTGTTTTTT. As protein: CASRKGQEGEKLFF.

This chain uses TRBV28 with TRBJ1-2; D gene unclear. V lost 3 bases, J lost 1 base, and 6 bases lay in between. The CDR3 sequence is 13 residues long. CDR1 MDHEN and CDR2 SYDVKM come from the germline V gene. CDR3 DNA: TGTGCCAGCAGTTTCCGTTATAACTATGGCTACACCTTC. This translates into CASSFRYNYGYTF.

V is TRBV9 and J is TRBJ2-7; tentatively, D is TRBD1 (6 bases). Germline V gene lookup returns CDR1 SGDLS and CDR2 YYNGEE. The CDR3 covers 15 residues. V was pared by 0 bases and J by 2 bases, with 12 bases between. The CDR3 nucleotides read TGTGCCAGCAGCGTAGCGGACAGTCCAACCTACGAGCAGTACTTC. Protein sequence: CASSVADSPTYEQYF. Using reference TRBV9 and TRBJ2-7 for the parts outside the CDR3, the full variable domain is DSGVTQTPKHLITATGQRVTLRCSPRSGDLSVYWYQQSLDQGLQFLIQYYNGEERAKGNILERFSAQQFPDLHSELNLSSLELGDSALYFCASSVADSPTYEQYFGPGTRLTVT.

This clone was counted only a few times. This chain connects TRBV28 to TRBJ1-5; tentatively, D is TRBD1 (5 bases). Trimming took 3 bases from V and 6 from J, leaving 12 bases between them. This CDR3 comprises 14 residues. Germline lookup yields CDR1 MDHEN and CDR2 SYDVKM. The CDR3 DNA reads TGTGCCAGCAGTTTTGGAGGGACGAGTCAGCCCCAGCATTTT. It is translated as CASSFGGTSQPQHF.

A single count supports this clone. This chain links TRBV30 with TRBJ2-3, with 11 nucleotides matching TRBD2. Germline assignment: CDR1 GTSNPN and CDR2 SVGIG (reference sequence). The CDR3 contains 17 residues. The trim removed 3 bases at V and 8 bases at J, leaving 16 bases unmatched. DNA of the CDR3: TGTGCCTGGAGGAGGGTGTCAATAGCGGGGGGGCAAGCTACGCAGTATTTT. Amino acids: CAWRRVSIAGGQATQYF.

This clone has only a few counts. The rearrangement links TRBV9 to TRBJ2-7; TRBD2 aligns across 7 bases. The CDR3 spans 15 residues. V shed 4 bases, J shed 0 bases, and the junction held 7 bases outside the gene matches. Germline-derived CDR1 and CDR2 are SGDLS and YYNGEE. The CDR3 DNA sequence: TGTGCCAGCAGCCCCCAGACTAGCAGCTCCTACGAGCAGTACTTC. Its translation: CASSPQTSSSYEQYF.

The chain links TRBV7-3 to TRBJ1-1; D is unclear. Germline CDR1 reads SGHTA; CDR2 reads FQGTGA. The CDR3 consists of 14 residues. The ends were cut back, 0 bases at V and 1 base at J, with 6 bases in the middle. CDR3 region: CASSLTAGNTEAFF. The CDR3 nucleotides read TGTGCCAGCAGCTTAACTGCAGGGAACACTGAAGCTTTCTTT.

The chain recombines TRBV28 with TRBJ1-6, with D perhaps TRBD1 (5 bases). V was cut by 2 bases and J by 1 base, with 15 bases left in between. This CDR3 region has 18 residues. Germline CDR1 reads MDHEN; CDR2 reads SYDVKM. CDR3 coding DNA: TGTGCCAGCAGTTTAGACCCCCCCGGGGGGTCCTATAATTCACCCCTCCACTTT. Translating gives CASSLDPPGGSYNSPLHF.

The rearrangement links TRBV7-3 to TRBJ2-7; TRBD1 matches 12 bases. V was pared by 5 bases and J by 0 bases, with 2 bases of the junction left unmatched. From germline, CDR1 is SGHTA and CDR2 FQGTGA. The CDR3 extends over 15 amino acids. The CDR3 nucleotides read TGTGCCAGCAGCGTGGGACAGGGGGCCTCCTACGAGCAGTACTTC. Amino acid sequence: CASSVGQGASYEQYF.

This clone has only a few counts. This chain links TRBV7-9 with TRBJ1-5; D is unclear. The CDR3 consists of 13 residues. V was cut by 2 bases and J by 2 bases, with 4 bases left in between. CDR1 SEHNR and CDR2 FQNEAQ come from the germline V gene (reference sequence). DNA for the CDR3: TGTGCCAGCAGCTTATCGCGCAATCAGCCCCAGCATTTT. This gives the protein CASSLSRNQPQHF. Supplemented by reference TRBV7-9 and TRBJ1-5, the full variable domain reads DTGVSQNPRHKITKRGQNVTFRCDPISEHNRLYWYRQTLGQGPEFLTYFQNEAQLEKSRLLSDRFSAERPKGSFSTLEIQRTEQGDSAMYLCASSLSRNQPQHFGDGTRLSIL.

CDR3 DNA: TGTGCCAGCAGCCGACAGGGGACTCACACTGAAGCTTTCTTT. Protein sequence: CASSRQGTHTEAFF. This chain connects TRBV5-4 to TRBJ1-1; 8 bases are a match to TRBD1. Losses at the gene ends were 4 bases for V and 3 bases for J; bases not matched to a gene: 5. Germline V CDR1 and CDR2: SGHNT, YYREEE (reference sequence). This CDR3 has 14 residues.

The chain links TRBV5-1 to TRBJ1-3, with D possibly matching TRBD1 (6 bases). Per germline, CDR1 SGHRS and CDR2 YFSETQ. The CDR3 is 15 amino acids. Trimming took off 2 bases at V and 1 base at J, with 10 bases between the two ends. This CDR3 is CASSFLQGSGNTIYF. For the CDR3, the DNA is TGCGCCAGCAGCTTCTTACAGGGATCTGGAAACACCATATATTTT.